What follows are 10 T cell receptor beta chains derived from one specimen sequenced in a study of CD8+ T cells in alopecia areata. Sequencing used cDNA as its template, made by extracting RNA and reverse transcribing it. Sequencing was performed with immunoSEQ multiplex PCR; in TCRdb, only in-frame clones are kept and a portion is missing. The sample has 180,000 or so clones, about 62% seen once. Stated treatment: oral pan-JAK inhibitor, 5-10 mg twice daily. The sample here was CD4+ T cells sorted from blood, taken at week 24, from a patient treated with tofacitinib. The receptors here all came from a human donor with alopecia areata.

The chain carries TRBV27 and TRBJ1-6; D is uncertain. Trimming removed 4 bases at V and 2 bases at J, with 12 bases between. This CDR3 has 16 residues. The germline CDR1 and CDR2 sequences are MNHEY and SMNVEV (reference sequence). This CDR3 reads CASSSSSGTYNSPLHF. The CDR3, as DNA: TGTGCCAGCAGTTCCAGCTCCGGGACCTATAATTCACCCCTCCACTTT.

The chain combines TRBV5-1 with TRBJ2-7; 8 bases line up with TRBD2. V was clipped by 4 bases and J by 2 bases; unmatched bases: 11. This CDR3 spans 16 amino acids. From germline, CDR1 is SGHRS and CDR2 YFSETQ. CDR3 protein: CASSLTGTSATYEQYF. The DNA of the CDR3 is TGCGCCAGCAGCCTGACGGGGACTAGTGCCACCTACGAGCAGTACTTC.

The chain employs TRBV6-5 and TRBJ2-7; 8 bases align to TRBD1. V lost 6 bases and J lost 0; bases outside the gene matches: 4. Germline CDR1 MNHEY, CDR2 SVGAGI. CDR3 size: 14 residues. The CDR3 sequence: CASSQGALSYEQYF. The CDR3 DNA reads TGTGCCAGCAGCCAGGGGGCCCTCTCCTACGAGCAGTACTTC.

The rearrangement joins TRBV30 to TRBJ1-2, with a tentative D call TRBD1 (5 bases). V was pared by 3 bases and J by 3 bases, with 17 bases between. CDR1 is GTSNPN and CDR2 is SVGIG in the germline V gene (reference sequence). The CDR3 spans 15 residues. CDR3 in amino acids: CAWRSKPQGDYGYTF. DNA of the CDR3: TGTGCCTGGAGATCTAAGCCTCAGGGTGACTATGGCTACACCTTC.

The chain uses TRBV9 and TRBJ2-4, with TRBD1 identical over 8 bases. Losses at the gene ends were 2 bases for V and 9 bases for J; bases not matched to a gene: 13. Germline V gives CDR1 SGDLS, CDR2 YYNGEE. The CDR3 contains 16 residues. The CDR3 DNA sequence: TGTGCCAGCAGCGTGTCTGGACAGGGAGCCCGGAGCATTCAGTACTTC. Amino acids: CASSVSGQGARSIQYF.

The gene calls are TRBV5-4 and TRBJ1-2; 7 positions agree with TRBD1. The germline V gene encodes CDR1 SGHNT and CDR2 YYREEE (reference sequence). CDR3 size: 15 residues. The V gene end was trimmed by 3 bases and the J gene end by 8 bases; junction bases not matched to a gene: 13. The chain's CDR3 is CASSSYSQGRGGYTF. The CDR3 region has the DNA TGTGCCAGCAGCTCCTATTCACAGGGGAGGGGCGGCTACACCTTC.

The gene calls are TRBV19 and TRBJ1-5; no reliable D call. V was cut by 0 bases and J by 2 bases, with 2 bases left in between. Germline values: CDR1 LNHDA, CDR2 SQIVND (reference sequence). This CDR3 is 13 amino acids long. CDR3 nucleotides: TGTGCCAGTAGTATAGAGGGCAATCAGCCCCAGCATTTT. Residues: CASSIEGNQPQHF. The full variable domain, its missing parts supplied by reference TRBV19 and TRBJ1-5, is DGGITQSPKYLFRKEGQNVTLSCEQNLNHDAMYWYRQDPGQGLRLIYYSQIVNDFQKGDIAEGYSVSREKKESFPLTVTSAQKNPTAFYLCASSIEGNQPQHFGDGTRLSIL.

V is TRBV11-2 and J is TRBJ2-5, with D perhaps given as TRBD1 or TRBD2 (7 bases each). The CDR3 contains 15 residues. Trimming removed 4 bases at V and 2 bases at J, with 14 bases between. CDR1 and CDR2 (germline): SGHAT, FQNNGV. The CDR3 protein is CASSSQGGLQETQYF. The CDR3 coding sequence is TGTGCCAGCAGCTCCCAGGGGGGGCTACAAGAGACCCAGTACTTC.

The chain links TRBV30 to TRBJ1-3; D is ambiguous. Germline CDR1 and CDR2: GTSNPN and SVGIG (reference sequence). With 0 bases removed from V and 2 bases from J, the gap between germline ends came to 8 bases. This CDR3 is 14 amino acids long. The chain's CDR3 is CAWSVQGPGNTIYF. Here the CDR3 DNA reads TGTGCCTGGAGTGTACAAGGGCCTGGAAACACCATATATTTT.

V and J are TRBV19 and TRBJ1-4; tentative D call: TRBD1 (6 bases). This CDR3 is built from 17 residues. Germline CDR1 is LNHDA and CDR2 is SQIVND (reference sequence). CDR3 DNA: TGTGCGGTAAGCGCCCCCGTATCAAGAGGGGGTAATGAAAAACTGTTTTTT. Translated, it gives CAVSAPVSRGGNEKLFF.